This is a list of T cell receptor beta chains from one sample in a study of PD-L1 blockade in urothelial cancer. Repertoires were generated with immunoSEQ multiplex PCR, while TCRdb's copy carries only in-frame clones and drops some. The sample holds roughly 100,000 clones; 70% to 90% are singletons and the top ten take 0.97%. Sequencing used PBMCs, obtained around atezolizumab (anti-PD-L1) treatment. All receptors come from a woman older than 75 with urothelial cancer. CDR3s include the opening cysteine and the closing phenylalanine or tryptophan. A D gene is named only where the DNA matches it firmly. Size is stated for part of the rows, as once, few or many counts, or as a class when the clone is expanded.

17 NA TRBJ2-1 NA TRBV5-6 TGTGCCAGCAGCTTCACCGGACTAACCAGCTCCTACAATGAGCAGTTCTTC CASSFTGLTSSYNEQFF
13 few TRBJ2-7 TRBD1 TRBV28 TGTGCCAGCAGTGGCAGGGGGACCTACGAGCAGTACTTC CASSGRGTYEQYF
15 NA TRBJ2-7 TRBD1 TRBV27 TGTGCCAGCAGTTCCTCACAGGGGTGGTCCTACGAGCAGTACTTC CASSSSQGWSYEQYF
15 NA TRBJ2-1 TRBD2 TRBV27 TGTGCCAGCACCTTAGGACTAGCGGGGGTCAATGAGCAGTTCTTC CASTLGLAGVNEQFF
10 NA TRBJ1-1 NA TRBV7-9 TGTGCCAGCAGCTCCCTGGAAGCTTTCTTT CASSSLEAFF
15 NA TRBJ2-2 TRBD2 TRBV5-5 TGTGCCAGCAGCTTGGGGGGAGGGCCCACCGGGGAGCTGTTTTTT CASSLGGGPTGELFF
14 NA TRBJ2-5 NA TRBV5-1 TGCGCCAGCAGCTTGGAAGGGGGAAAAGAGACCCAGTACTTC CASSLEGGKETQYF
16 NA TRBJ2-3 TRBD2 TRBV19 TGTGCCAGTAGTAAGACTAGCGGGAGGGCTACAGATACGCAGTATTTT CASSKTSGRATDTQYF
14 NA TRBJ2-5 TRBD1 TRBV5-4 TGTGCCAGTACGTCCCAGGGGGCGCGGGAGACCCAGTACTTC CASTSQGARETQYF
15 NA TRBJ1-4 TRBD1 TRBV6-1 TGTGCCAGCAGTGCCTCGACAGGGGGCAATGAAAAACTGTTTTTT CASSASTGGNEKLFF
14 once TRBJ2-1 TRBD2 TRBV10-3 TGTGCCATCAGGGCGGGAGGGCCCTACAATGAGCAGTTCTTC CAIRAGGPYNEQFF
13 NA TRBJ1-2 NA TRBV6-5 TGTGCCAGCAGTTTACAGCTAAACTATGGCTACACCTTC CASSLQLNYGYTF
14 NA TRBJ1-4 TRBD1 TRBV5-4 TGTGCCAGCAGCCTGGACAGGGGTGAAGAAAAACTGTTTTTT CASSLDRGEEKLFF
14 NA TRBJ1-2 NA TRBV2 TGTGCCAGCAGTGAGTCAGGGAATGACTATGGCTACACCTTC CASSESGNDYGYTF
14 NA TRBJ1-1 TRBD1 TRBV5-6 TGTGCCAGCAGGTTGACAGGGGTGAACACTGAAGCTTTCTTT CASRLTGVNTEAFF
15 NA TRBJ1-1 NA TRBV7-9 TGTGCCAGCAGCTTAGACGGGACATGGAACACTGAAGCTTTCTTT CASSLDGTWNTEAFF
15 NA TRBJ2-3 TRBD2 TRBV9 TGTGCCAGCAGTTTTAGCGGGACTAGCACAGATACGCAGTATTTT CASSFSGTSTDTQYF
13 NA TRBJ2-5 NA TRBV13 TGTGCCAGCAGCTTAAGACTAGTTGGGACCCAGTACTTC CASSLRLVGTQYF
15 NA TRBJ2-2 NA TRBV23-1 TGCGCCAGCAGTCAATTTAACTCCAACACCGGGGAGCTGTTTTTT CASSQFNSNTGELFF
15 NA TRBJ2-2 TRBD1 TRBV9 TGTGCCAGCAGCGTAGGGCAGGGGGTTTCCGGGGAGCTGTTTTTT CASSVGQGVSGELFF
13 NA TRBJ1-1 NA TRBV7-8 TGTGCCAGCAGCACGGAGGGGAGAACTGAAGCTTTCTTT CASSTEGRTEAFF
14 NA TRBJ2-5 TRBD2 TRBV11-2 TGTGCCAGCAGCAACGGACTAGCGGGAGGGACCCAGTACTTC CASSNGLAGGTQYF
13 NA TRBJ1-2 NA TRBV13 TGTGCCAGCAGCTCAGGCGGGGACTATGGCTACACCTTC CASSSGGDYGYTF
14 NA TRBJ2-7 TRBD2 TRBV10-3 TGTGCCATCAGACTAGCGGGAGATAAGAGGGAGCAGTACTTC CAIRLAGDKREQYF
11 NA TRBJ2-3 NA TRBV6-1 TGTGCCAGCAGTGAACGGGAGACGCAGTATTTT CASSERETQYF
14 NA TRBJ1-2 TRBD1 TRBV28 TGTGCCAGCAGGCAGGGGGCGACATCAAATGGCTACACCTTC CASRQGATSNGYTF
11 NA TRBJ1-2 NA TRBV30 TGTGCCTGGAGTGTACAGGGAGGCTACACCTTC CAWSVQGGYTF
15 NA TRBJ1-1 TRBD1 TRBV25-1 TGTGCCAGCAGTGGACAGGGGAGGGGGCACGCTGAAGCTTTCTTT CASSGQGRGHAEAFF
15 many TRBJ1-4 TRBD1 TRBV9 TGTGCCAGCAGCGCTACCGGGACAGGGGAGGAGAAACTGTTTTTT CASSATGTGEEKLFF
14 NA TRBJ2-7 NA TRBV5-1 TGCGCCAGCAGCTTGGGGACCTCCGGGGGCGAGCAGTACTTC CASSLGTSGGEQYF
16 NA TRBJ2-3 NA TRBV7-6 TGTGCCAGCAGCTTAGCGCAGGGTCGTGCCACAGATACGCAGTATTTT CASSLAQGRATDTQYF
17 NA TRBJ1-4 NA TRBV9 TGTGCCAGCAGCGTAGGGTCCGTCGACAGCCGGAGTGAAAAACTGTTTTTT CASSVGSVDSRSEKLFF
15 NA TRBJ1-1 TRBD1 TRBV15 TGTGCCACCAGCGGAGACAGGGATTGGGACACTGAAGCTTTCTTT CATSGDRDWDTEAFF
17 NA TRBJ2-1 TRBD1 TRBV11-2 TGTGCCAGCAGCTCTGGGACAGGGGTTGGAGGATCTACTGAGCAGTTCTTC CASSSGTGVGGSTEQFF
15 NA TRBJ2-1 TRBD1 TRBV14 TGTGCCAGCAGCCCTCGACAGGGCTCCTACAATGAGCAGTTCTTC CASSPRQGSYNEQFF
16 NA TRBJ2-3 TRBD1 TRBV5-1 TGCGCCAGCAGCCCCGGACAGGGAGTGCAATTAGATACGCAGTATTTT CASSPGQGVQLDTQYF
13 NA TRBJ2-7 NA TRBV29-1 TGCAGCGTTGATTCGGGGGGCAGCTACGAGCAGTACTTC CSVDSGGSYEQYF
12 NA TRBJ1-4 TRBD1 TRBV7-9 TGTGCCACGGACAGGGGTAATGAAAAACTGTTTTTT CATDRGNEKLFF
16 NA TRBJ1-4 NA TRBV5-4 TGTGCCAGCAGCTTGGGAGGAGTCATGGCTAATGAAAAACTGTTTTTT CASSLGGVMANEKLFF
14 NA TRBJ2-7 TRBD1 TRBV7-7 TGTGCCAGCAGCCCCGGGACAGGGGCCTACGAGCAGTACTTC CASSPGTGAYEQYF
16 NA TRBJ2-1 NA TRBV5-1 TGCGCCAGCAGTACCCGCGCGAGTAGCTCCTACAATGAGCAGTTCTTC CASSTRASSSYNEQFF
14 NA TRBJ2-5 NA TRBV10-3 TGTGCCATCAGTGGAGGAGGGGCGGGGGAGACCCAGTACTTC CAISGGGAGETQYF